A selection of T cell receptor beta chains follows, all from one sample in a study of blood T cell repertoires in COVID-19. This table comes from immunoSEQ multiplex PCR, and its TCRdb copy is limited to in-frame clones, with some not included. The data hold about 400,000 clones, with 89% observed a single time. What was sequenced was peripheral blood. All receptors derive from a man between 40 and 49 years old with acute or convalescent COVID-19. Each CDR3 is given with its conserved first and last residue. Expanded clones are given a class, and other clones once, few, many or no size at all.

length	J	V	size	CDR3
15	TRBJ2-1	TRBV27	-	CASSSPLAGYSGEFF
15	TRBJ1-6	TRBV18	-	CASSPAGQGESPLHF
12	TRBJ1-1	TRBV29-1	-	CSVAGQTYEAFF
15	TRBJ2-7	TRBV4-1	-	CASSLNPQGNGEQYF
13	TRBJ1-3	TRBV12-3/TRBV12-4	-	CASSSVSGNTIYF
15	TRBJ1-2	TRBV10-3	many	CAISEFPTANYGYTF
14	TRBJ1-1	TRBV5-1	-	CASSLHRENTEAFF
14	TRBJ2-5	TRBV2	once	CASSGQGAQETQYF
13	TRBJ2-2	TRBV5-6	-	CASTLTLAGELFF
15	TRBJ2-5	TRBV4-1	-	CASSQGTGDGETQYF
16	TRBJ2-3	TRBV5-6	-	CASSPETGQNTDTQYF
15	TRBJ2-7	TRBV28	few	CASSETSGTSYEQYF
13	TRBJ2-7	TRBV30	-	CAWSRGQGYEQYF
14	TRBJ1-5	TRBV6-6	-	CASRPLPLNQPQHF
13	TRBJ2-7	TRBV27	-	CASSLGQTYEQYF
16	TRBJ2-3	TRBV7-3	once	CASSSGQGVLGDTQYF
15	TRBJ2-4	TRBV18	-	CASGDPILAKNIQYF
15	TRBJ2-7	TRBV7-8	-	CASSSLRTGAYEQYF
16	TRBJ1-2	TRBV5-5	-	CASSLDFTGANYGYTF
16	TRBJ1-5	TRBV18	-	CASSSRDRNSNQPQHF
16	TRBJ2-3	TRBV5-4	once	CASSLDLAGGQGTQYF
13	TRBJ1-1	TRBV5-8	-	CASFRDSNTEAFF
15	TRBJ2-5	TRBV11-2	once	CASKLAGGVQETQYF
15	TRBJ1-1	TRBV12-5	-	CASGWGTGDRTEAFF
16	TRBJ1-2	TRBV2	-	CASSVTRQAPNYGYTF
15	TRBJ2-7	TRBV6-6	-	CASTHGGRTTYEQYF
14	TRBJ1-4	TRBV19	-	CASSAGAGDEKLFF
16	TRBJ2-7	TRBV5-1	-	CASSPQVAGVPYEQYF
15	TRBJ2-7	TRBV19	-	CASRTGTGYPYEQYF
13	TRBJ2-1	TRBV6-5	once	CASMSERGPEQFF
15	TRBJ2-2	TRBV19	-	CASSGTSGYTGELFF
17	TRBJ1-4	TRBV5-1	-	CASSSGAIGQGREKLFF
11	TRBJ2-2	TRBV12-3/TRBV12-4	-	CASTRTGELFF
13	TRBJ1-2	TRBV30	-	CAWGLTELSGYTF
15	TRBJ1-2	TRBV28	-	CASSLRDRGNYGYTF